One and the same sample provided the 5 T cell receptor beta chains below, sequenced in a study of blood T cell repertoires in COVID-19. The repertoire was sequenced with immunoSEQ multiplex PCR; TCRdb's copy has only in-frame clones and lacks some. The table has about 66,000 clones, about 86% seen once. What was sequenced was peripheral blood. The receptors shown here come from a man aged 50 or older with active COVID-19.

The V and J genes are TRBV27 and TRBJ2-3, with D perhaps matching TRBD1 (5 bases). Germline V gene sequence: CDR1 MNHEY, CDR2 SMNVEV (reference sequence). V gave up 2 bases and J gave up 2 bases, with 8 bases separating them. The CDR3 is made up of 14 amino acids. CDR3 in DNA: TGTGCCAGCAGTTTAAGGGGATCCACAGATACGCAGTATTTT. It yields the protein CASSLRGSTDTQYF.

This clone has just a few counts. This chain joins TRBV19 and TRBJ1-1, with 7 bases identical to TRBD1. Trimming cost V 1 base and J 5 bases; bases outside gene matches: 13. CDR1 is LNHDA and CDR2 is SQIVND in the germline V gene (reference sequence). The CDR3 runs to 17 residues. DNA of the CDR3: TGTGCCAGTAGTATAGGGTTTGAGGGGACCAGGGGGACTGAAGCTTTCTTT. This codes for CASSIGFEGTRGTEAFF.

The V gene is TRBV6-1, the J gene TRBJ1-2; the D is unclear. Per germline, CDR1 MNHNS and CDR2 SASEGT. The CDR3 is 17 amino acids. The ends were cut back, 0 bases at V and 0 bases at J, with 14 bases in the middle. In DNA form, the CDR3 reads TGTGCCAGCAGTGAAGCATCCACCGTCCGGGCTAACTATGGCTACACCTTC. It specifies CASSEASTVRANYGYTF.

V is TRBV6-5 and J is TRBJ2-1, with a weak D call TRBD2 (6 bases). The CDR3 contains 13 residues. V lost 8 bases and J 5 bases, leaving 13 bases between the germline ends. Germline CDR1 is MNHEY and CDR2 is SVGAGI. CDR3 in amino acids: CASPRDLDNEQFF. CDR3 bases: TGTGCCAGCCCCCGGGACTTGGACAATGAGCAGTTCTTC.

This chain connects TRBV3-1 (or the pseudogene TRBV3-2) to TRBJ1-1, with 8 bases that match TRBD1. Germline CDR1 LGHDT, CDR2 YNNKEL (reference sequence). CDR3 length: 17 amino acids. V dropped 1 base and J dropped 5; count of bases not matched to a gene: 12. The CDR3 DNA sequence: TGTGCCAGCAGCCAAGGCGGGACAGGTACTTTGATTACTGAAGCTTTCTTT. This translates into CASSQGGTGTLITEAFF.